The 22 T cell receptor beta chains reported below all come from one sample, sequenced in a study of cytomegalovirus exposure and HLA in healthy donors. PCR used 60 Vbeta primers and 13 Jbeta primers. Generated by immunoSEQ multiplex PCR, the TCRdb table keeps only in-frame clones and is missing some. The sample comprises roughly 200,000 clones, 75% of which are singletons, and around 3% rests with the top ten. The source material was PBMCs. Receptors were obtained from a male donor in good health and CMV-seronegative.

The chain joins TRBV15 to TRBJ1-1; perhaps TRBD1 as D (5 bases). V gave up 0 bases and J gave up 5 bases, with 13 bases separating them. From germline, CDR1 is LNHNV and CDR2 YYDKDF (reference sequence). This CDR3 is 15 amino acids long. CDR3 region: CATSREAGPGTEAFF. CDR3 nucleotides: TGTGCCACCAGCAGAGAAGCTGGCCCAGGGACTGAAGCTTTCTTT.

This clone showed up just a few times. V usage is TRBV4-2 and J usage is TRBJ2-1; TRBD2 matches 15 bases. Germline V CDR1 and CDR2: LGHNA, YNFKEQ. This CDR3 contains 21 residues. The J segment lost 6 bases and the V segment lost 3 bases, leaving 18 bases of the junction unmatched. In DNA, the CDR3 is TGTGCCAGCAGCCAGGGGCCCCGGACTAGCGGGAGGGCCGGGTTTGCCAATGAGCAGTTCTTC. Protein: CASSQGPRTSGRAGFANEQFF.

The rearrangement joins TRBV28 to TRBJ1-5; the D gene is possibly TRBD1 (5 bases). V lost 3 bases and J lost 1, with 10 bases in between. Per the germline V gene, CDR1 is MDHEN and CDR2 is SYDVKM. The CDR3 extends over 15 amino acids. CDR3 nucleotide sequence: TGTGCCAGCAGTTTTTGGGCAGGGAGCAATCAGCCCCAGCATTTT. It is translated as CASSFWAGSNQPQHF.

V usage is TRBV28 and J usage is TRBJ2-7, with 7 nucleotides matching TRBD2. V was clipped by 2 bases and J by 5 bases; unmatched bases: 9. The germline V gene has CDR1 MDHEN and CDR2 SYDVKM. The CDR3 has 15 amino acids. The CDR3 sequence is CASSLGGVRAHEQYF. The DNA of the CDR3 is TGTGCCAGCAGTTTAGGGGGGGTTCGGGCTCACGAGCAGTACTTC.

This chain links TRBV5-1 with TRBJ1-4, with D unresolved. V lost 4 bases and J lost 3, with 7 bases in between. The germline CDR1 and CDR2 sequences are SGHRS and YFSETQ. The CDR3 loop spans 13 amino acids. The CDR3 loop is CASSIFSNEKLFF. In nucleotides, the CDR3 is TGCGCCAGCAGCATCTTTTCTAATGAAAAACTGTTTTTT.

The J gene is TRBJ1-4, the V gene TRBV7-9, with TRBD1 matching over 8 bases. With 4 bases clipped from V and 8 bases from J, the junction kept 9 bases outside the gene matches. Germline V gene lookup returns CDR1 SEHNR and CDR2 FQNEAQ (reference sequence). There are 15 residues in the CDR3. The CDR3 loop is CASSSPTGAGEKLFF. The CDR3 bases are TGTGCCAGCAGCTCACCGACAGGGGCGGGCGAAAAACTGTTTTTT.

The chain uses TRBV5-1 and TRBJ2-3, with unresolved D. Trimming took 0 bases from V and 4 from J, leaving 3 bases between them. Germline V CDR1 and CDR2: SGHRS, YFSETQ. The CDR3 extends over 12 amino acids. CDR3 sequence: CASSLASDTQYF. CDR3 DNA sequence: TGCGCCAGCAGCTTGGCGTCAGATACGCAGTATTTT.

V is TRBV10-3 and J is TRBJ1-4; 8 bases map to TRBD1. Germline CDR1 reads ENHRY; CDR2 reads SYGVKD. Trimming took 0 bases from V and 3 from J; bases not matched to a gene: 3. The CDR3 sequence is 16 residues long. This chain's CDR3 is CAISESIRGPNEKLFF. The CDR3 region has the DNA TGTGCCATCAGTGAGTCGATCAGGGGGCCTAATGAAAAACTGTTTTTT.

The gene calls are TRBV5-1 and TRBJ1-5, with TRBD1 identical over 8 bases. The CDR3 has 14 amino acids. V lost 3 bases and J lost 7; bases outside the gene matches: 6. CDR1 is SGHRS and CDR2 is YFSETQ in the germline V gene. CDR3 sequence reads: CASSSGQGGQPQHF. The DNA of the CDR3 is TGCGCCAGCAGCTCCGGACAGGGAGGGCAGCCCCAGCATTTT.

The chain employs TRBV6-1 and TRBJ2-7; 10 positions match TRBD1. J gave up 4 bases and V 7 bases, and 4 bases lay outside the gene matches. The germline gives CDR1 MNHNS, CDR2 SASEGT. The CDR3 totals 13 residues. CDR3 DNA sequence: TGTGCCAGCACCCCGGGACAGGGGTACGAGCAGTACTTC. Amino acid sequence: CASTPGQGYEQYF.

The rearrangement joins TRBV5-5 to TRBJ2-7; 11 nucleotides agree with TRBD1. The germline V gene encodes CDR1 SGHKS and CDR2 YYEKEE (reference sequence). The CDR3 runs to 15 residues. V gave up 0 bases and J gave up 6 bases; unmatched junction bases: 5. The CDR3 here is CASSLVGQGAGEQYF. The CDR3 DNA reads as TGTGCCAGCAGCTTGGTAGGACAGGGGGCGGGCGAGCAGTACTTC.

The chain combines TRBV10-1 with TRBJ2-1; tentative D call: TRBD2 (6 bases). The V gene's germline CDR1 is WNHNN and CDR2 SYGVQD (reference sequence). CDR3 length: 15 amino acids. The ends were cut back, 3 bases at V and 0 bases at J, with 9 bases in the middle. The chain's CDR3 is CASSDSGSSYNEQFF. DNA of the CDR3: TGCGCCAGCAGTGATAGCGGTAGCTCCTACAATGAGCAGTTCTTC.

J is TRBJ1-5 and V is TRBV6-1; D not certain. The CDR3 covers 15 residues. The V end lost 4 bases, the J end lost 3 bases, and 13 bases lay between the germline ends. Germline CDR1 reads MNHNS; CDR2 reads SASEGT. The CDR3 bases are TGTGCCAGCAGTGGCTTCCTAAGTGTCAATCAGCCCCAGCATTTT. It yields the protein CASSGFLSVNQPQHF.

This rearrangement joins TRBV27 to TRBJ1-1, with 7 bases that match TRBD1. CDR3 size: 14 residues. V lost 5 bases and J lost 3; bases outside the gene matches: 6. Germline CDR1 reads MNHEY; CDR2 reads SMNVEV (reference sequence). The CDR3 DNA is TGTGCCAGCAGTCCCAGGGACAGACACACTGAAGCTTTCTTT. This codes for CASSPRDRHTEAFF.

The chain is built from TRBV5-1 and TRBJ2-1, with 12 positions matching TRBD2. Germline-derived CDR1 and CDR2 are SGHRS and YFSETQ. After removal of 3 bases from V and 4 bases from J, the junction contained 8 bases not matched to a gene. CDR3 length: 17 amino acids. The CDR3: CASSSLTSGSGYNEQFF. CDR3 sequence (DNA): TGCGCCAGCAGCTCGCTGACTAGCGGGAGTGGTTACAATGAGCAGTTCTTC.

This clone occurred a few times. The rearrangement joins TRBV7-9 to TRBJ1-1; a possible D gene is TRBD1 (5 bases). Per the germline V gene, CDR1 is SEHNR and CDR2 is FQNEAQ (reference sequence). Between the trimmed V and J ends, which lost 3 bases and 10 bases, there was a span of 15 bases. This CDR3 spans 13 amino acids. CDR3 residues: CASSFFGERGAFF. CDR3 in DNA: TGTGCCAGCAGCTTCTTTGGGGAAAGGGGAGCTTTCTTT.

This chain joins TRBV2 and TRBJ2-7; a possible D gene is TRBD1 (5 bases). In germline, CDR1 is SNHLY, CDR2 FYNNEI. The CDR3 has 15 amino acids. V was pared by 4 bases and J by 0 bases, with 13 bases between. The CDR3 protein is CASSAYRDSSYEQYF. CDR3 sequence (DNA): TGTGCCAGCAGTGCCTACCGAGACAGCTCCTACGAGCAGTACTTC.

V usage is TRBV7-7 and J usage is TRBJ2-2, with 9 bases lining up with TRBD2. This CDR3 region has 17 residues. CDR1 SSHAT and CDR2 FNYEAQ come from the germline V gene (reference sequence). Unmatched junction bases numbered 7, after V lost 1 base and J lost 4 bases. CDR3 DNA: TGTGCCAGCAGCTTAGACGTAGCGGGGGCCCGCACCGGGGAGCTGTTTTTT. Translation: CASSLDVAGARTGELFF.

The count of this clone is one. V usage is TRBV30 and J usage is TRBJ1-1; the match to TRBD1 covers 7 bases. The CDR3 extends over 15 amino acids. Germline loops: CDR1 GTSNPN, CDR2 SVGIG (reference sequence). Losses at the gene ends were 2 bases for V and 1 base for J; bases not matched to a gene: 7. In DNA form, the CDR3 reads TGTGCCTGGAGTACGGTAACAGGGGCGAACACTGAAGCTTTCTTT. Its protein is CAWSTVTGANTEAFF. Full variable domain (remainder filled in from reference TRBV30 and TRBJ1-1): SQTIHQWPATLVQPVGSPLSLECTVEGTSNPNLYWYRQAAGRGLQLLFYSVGIGQISSEVPQNLSASRPQDRQFILSSKKLLLSDSGFYLCAWSTVTGANTEAFFGQGTRLTVV.

This chain connects TRBV28 to TRBJ2-1; tentatively, D is TRBD2 (6 bases). The V end lost 2 bases, the J end lost 6 bases, and 20 bases lay between the germline ends. This CDR3 region has 17 residues. The germline CDR1 and CDR2 sequences are MDHEN and SYDVKM. CDR3 nucleotides: TGTGCCAGCAGTTTACCGGCTAGCGCTACAGACGCCAATGAGCAGTTCTTC. It yields the protein CASSLPASATDANEQFF. Together with reference TRBV28 and TRBJ2-1, the CDR3 gives the full variable domain: DVKVTQSSRYLVKRTGEKVFLECVQDMDHENMFWYRQDPGLGLRLIYFSYDVKMKEKGDIPEGYSVSREKKERFSLILESASTNQTSMYLCASSLPASATDANEQFFGPGTRLTVL.

This clone was detected only once. The identical CDR3 is also encoded by other nucleotide sequences in the sample. The rearrangement links TRBV5-1 to TRBJ1-2; 7 bases are a match to TRBD1. Germline V gene sequence: CDR1 SGHRS, CDR2 YFSETQ. This CDR3 has 14 residues. V lost 0 bases and J lost 6; bases outside the gene matches: 5. In nucleotides, the CDR3 is TGCGCCAGCAGCTTGGGACAGGGCTGGGATGGCTACACCTTC. This translates into CASSLGQGWDGYTF. The whole variable domain, remainder taken from reference TRBV5-1 and TRBJ1-2, is KAGVTQTPRYLIKTRGQQVTLSCSPISGHRSVSWYQQTPGQGLQFLFEYFSETQRNKGNFPGRFSGRQFSNSRSEMNVSTLELGDSALYLCASSLGQGWDGYTFGSGTRLTVV.

V gene TRBV10-3 combines with J gene TRBJ2-5; the D gene is possibly TRBD1 (6 bases). The CDR3 contains 14 residues. The V and J ends lost 5 bases and 0 bases respectively, with 10 bases between them. Germline V lookup: CDR1 ENHRY, CDR2 SYGVKD. Written as DNA, the CDR3 is TGTGCCATCAGTTCTCAGGGGAACCAAGAGACCCAGTACTTC. This translates into CAISSQGNQETQYF.